A selection of T cell receptor beta chains follows, all from one sample in a study of Tregs in tolerant kidney transplant recipients. TCRdb's copy holds only in-frame clones and misses some; the assay was immunoSEQ multiplex PCR. The profile shows fewer than 95,000 clones, 80% to 95% of them singletons. The starting material was CD4+ T cells from blood (PBMCs), obtained 12 months after the transplant. The receptors originated from a human patient who received a combined kidney and bone marrow transplant. Some T cells may be transferred from the graft donor. Both conserved end residues are part of each CDR3. A D gene is named only where the DNA matches it firmly. Size is stated for part of the rows, as once, few or many counts, or as a class when the clone is expanded.

TRBJ2-1 TRBD2 NA TRBV11-3 CASSLYSGSSYNEQFF TGTGCCAGCAGCTTGTATAGCGGGAGCTCCTACAATGAGCAGTTCTTC
TRBJ2-2 NA NA TRBV5-6 CASSLVPTGNTGELFF TGTGCCAGCAGCTTGGTTCCGACAGGGAACACCGGGGAGCTGTTTTTT
TRBJ2-7 TRBD2 few TRBV7-9 CASSLVAGVSYEQYF TGTGCCAGCAGCTTAGTGGCGGGAGTCTCCTACGAGCAGTACTTC
TRBJ1-1 NA NA TRBV12-5 CASGLSRAWENTEAFF TGTGCTAGTGGTTTGTCCAGGGCATGGGAGAACACTGAAGCTTTCTTT
TRBJ2-1 NA once TRBV19 CASSIDRGQGGRNEQFF TGTGCCAGTAGTATAGATCGAGGCCAGGGGGGACGGAATGAGCAGTTCTTC
TRBJ2-7 TRBD2 NA TRBV30 CGGRAAPRYEQYF TGTGGTGGGAGGGCAGCCCCTCGCTACGAGCAGTACTTC
TRBJ2-7 NA NA TRBV11-3 CASGLSYEQYF TGTGCCAGCGGCCTCTCCTACGAGCAGTACTTC
TRBJ2-7 TRBD2 NA TRBV5-1 CASSLASGGRYEQYF TGCGCCAGCAGCTTGGCTAGCGGGGGAAGGTACGAGCAGTACTTC
TRBJ2-5 TRBD1 NA TRBV14 CASSQETGPYGTQYF TGTGCCAGCAGCCAAGAGACAGGGCCCTATGGGACCCAGTACTTC
TRBJ2-2 TRBD2 NA TRBV11-1 CASSSRLAGDFNTGELFF TGTGCCAGCAGCTCTAGACTAGCGGGGGACTTTAACACCGGGGAGCTGTTTTTT
TRBJ2-7 NA NA TRBV6-5 CASSHRGINLYEQYF TGTGCCAGCAGTCATCGAGGGATAAACCTCTACGAGCAGTACTTC
TRBJ2-7 TRBD1 NA TRBV6-5 CASSYGATGSYEQYF TGTGCCAGCAGTTACGGGGCGACAGGGTCCTACGAGCAGTACTTC
TRBJ2-3 NA NA TRBV5-4 CASSPPGPLTDTQYF TGTGCCAGCAGCCCTCCCGGTCCTCTCACAGATACGCAGTATTTT
TRBJ2-3 TRBD2 NA TRBV10-3 CAISAERGRARRTDTQYF TGTGCCATCAGTGCCGAACGAGGGAGGGCGAGGAGGACAGATACGCAGTATTTT
TRBJ2-2 NA NA TRBV19 CASKTGTENTGELFF TGTGCCAGTAAAACCGGGACTGAGAACACCGGGGAGCTGTTTTTT
TRBJ2-2 TRBD1 NA TRBV4-3 CASSQRTGYTGELFF TGCGCCAGCAGCCAAAGGACAGGGTACACCGGGGAGCTGTTTTTT
TRBJ2-3 TRBD2 NA TRBV9 CASSVDGGRAINTQYF TGTGCCAGCAGCGTAGATGGCGGGAGGGCCATTAATACGCAGTATTTT
TRBJ2-1 NA NA TRBV27 CASRSWTEQFF TGTGCCAGCAGATCTTGGACAGAGCAGTTCTTC
TRBJ1-4 NA NA TRBV19 CASSRNTGGGSEKLFF TGTGCCAGTAGTAGAAATACAGGCGGCGGGAGTGAAAAACTGTTTTTT
TRBJ1-1 NA NA TRBV5-1 CASSLWSGGVNTEAFF TGCGCCAGCAGCTTGTGGTCCGGGGGGGTGAACACTGAAGCTTTCTTT
TRBJ2-7 TRBD2 NA TRBV7-8 CASSLGGSFDEQYF TGTGCCAGCAGCTTAGGCGGGAGTTTCGACGAGCAGTACTTC
TRBJ2-3 NA NA TRBV4-1 CASSQARGGLGTDTQYF TGCGCCAGCAGCCAGGCACGCGGAGGGCTCGGGACAGATACGCAGTATTTT
TRBJ2-3 NA NA TRBV29-1 CSVVSGGATDTQYF TGCAGCGTTGTATCCGGGGGAGCGACAGATACGCAGTATTTT
TRBJ1-1 NA NA TRBV15 CATSRELLIQAFF TGTGCCACCAGCAGAGAACTCCTGATACAGGCTTTCTTT
TRBJ2-1 TRBD2 NA TRBV15 CATSRLALATSGRSNEQFF TGTGCCACCAGCAGACTTGCCCTGGCTACTAGCGGGAGAAGTAATGAGCAGTTCTTC
TRBJ1-1 TRBD1 NA TRBV6-6 CASSKRDRGLSTEAFF TGTGCCAGCTCCAAGCGCGACAGGGGGCTAAGCACTGAAGCTTTCTTT
TRBJ1-1 NA NA TRBV29-1 CSVDTGQNTEAFF TGCAGCGTTGATACGGGACAAAACACTGAAGCTTTCTTT